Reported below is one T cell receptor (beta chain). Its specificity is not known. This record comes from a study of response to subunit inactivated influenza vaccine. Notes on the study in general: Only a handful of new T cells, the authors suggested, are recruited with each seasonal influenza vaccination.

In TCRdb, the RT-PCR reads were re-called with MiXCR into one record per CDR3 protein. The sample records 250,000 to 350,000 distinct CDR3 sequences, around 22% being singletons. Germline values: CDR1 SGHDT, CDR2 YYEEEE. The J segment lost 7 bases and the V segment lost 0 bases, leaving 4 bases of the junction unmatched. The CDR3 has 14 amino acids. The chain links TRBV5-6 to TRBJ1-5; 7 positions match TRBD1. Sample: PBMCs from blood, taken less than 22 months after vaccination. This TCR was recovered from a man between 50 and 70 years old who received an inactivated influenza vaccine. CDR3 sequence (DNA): TGTGCCAGCAGCTTGGGGACAGGTGCCCAGCCCCAGCATTTT. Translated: CASSLGTGAQPQHF. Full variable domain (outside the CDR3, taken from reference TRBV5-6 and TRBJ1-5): DAGVTQSPTHLIKTRGQQVTLRCSPKSGHDTVSWYQQALGQGPQFIFQYYEEEERQRGNFPDRFSGHQFPNYSSELNVNALLLGDSALYLCASSLGTGAQPQHFGDGTRLSIL.